The clone carrying this T cell receptor beta chain appeared a few times. Antigen unknown. In the study's own analysis: CDR3 was compared across clinicopathological groups, and the resulting differences were used to build a distant-metastasis classifier for papillary thyroid cancer. Using MiXCR, TCRdb reanalyzed the PCR reads. TCRdb, not the original authors, processed these V and J calls. The repertoire holds around 17,000 clones, with roughly 22% as singletons. Each patient came to thyroid surgery without any prior treatment (of any kind). This specimen comes from a study of metastatic and nonmetastatic thyroid tumors. Study-level findings and limits: In blood and tumor, TCR beta diversity was reportedly significantly higher in malignant thyroid tumors than in benign nodules.

The CDR3 contains 13 residues. CDR1 and CDR2 from the germline V gene are MNHNS and SASEGT. The germline V and J ends were trimmed by 10 bases and 9 bases, with 16 bases remaining between them. The chain has TRBV6-1 and TRBJ1-6, with unresolved D. Specimen: adjacent normal tissue. The receptor comes from a female donor with papillary thyroid cancer or a benign thyroid nodule (not recorded which). Some clones in this sample may be carry-over from other donors' samples. The CDR3 region is CAISRVGISPLHF. The CDR3 coding sequence is TGTGCCATCTCAAGGGTAGGGATTTCACCCCTCCACTTT.